Listed here are 15 T cell receptor beta chains from one sample, sequenced in a study of Tregs in tolerant kidney transplant recipients (dated by TCRdb to between 2018 and 2021). Library construction relied on the immunoSEQ multiplex PCR assay. TCRdb limited this immuneACCESS table to in-frame rearrangements with V and J called. A share of clones is missing; checked studies link under half to unresolved V genes, and the rest is unexplained. The sample table holds roughly 70,000 clones, of which roughly 86% were seen once. Roughly 4% of the sample comes from the top ten. The time point label for this specimen denotes: 6 months after combined kidney and bone marrow transplant. Transplants used related donors with nonmyeloablative bone marrow transplantation; mixed chimerism was transient in the human trials. Sequenced here: CD4+ T cells from blood (PBMCs), sampled 6 months after the transplant. The origin of the receptors is a human patient who received a combined kidney and bone marrow transplant. Following transplantation, T cells from the graft donor may be among those present.

The chain couples TRBV30 to TRBJ2-7; 10 bases match TRBD2. J was trimmed by 0 bases and V by 2 bases; bases with no gene match: 1. The CDR3 is 14 residues long. Germline lookup yields CDR1 GTSNPN and CDR2 SVGIG (reference sequence). The DNA of the CDR3 is TGTGCCTGGAGTAGGACTAGCGGCTCCTACGAGCAGTACTTC. Amino acids: CAWSRTSGSYEQYF. Full variable domain (remainder filled in from reference TRBV30 and TRBJ2-7): SQTIHQWPATLVQPVGSPLSLECTVEGTSNPNLYWYRQAAGRGLQLLFYSVGIGQISSEVPQNLSASRPQDRQFILSSKKLLLSDSGFYLCAWSRTSGSYEQYFGPGTRLTVT.

The V call is TRBV27, the J call TRBJ2-1, with a weak D call TRBD1 (6 bases). V was clipped by 6 bases and J by 3 bases, with 15 bases between them. The CDR3 totals 15 residues. Germline loops: CDR1 MNHEY, CDR2 SMNVEV (reference sequence). In DNA form, the CDR3 reads TGTGCCAGCAGCTCAGTTACAGGGTTCTACAATGAGCAGTTCTTC. Translation gives CASSSVTGFYNEQFF.

The chain carries TRBV6-5 and TRBJ2-7; no definite D call. CDR3 length: 13 residues. The germline V gene has CDR1 MNHEY and CDR2 SVGAGI. Trimming removed 3 bases from V and 0 bases from J, with 6 bases in between. The CDR3 loop is CASSYNPSYEQYF. CDR3 DNA sequence: TGTGCCAGCAGTTATAATCCCTCCTACGAGCAGTACTTC.

There are a few counts of this clone. V is TRBV2 and J is TRBJ2-2; no clear D. Trimming removed 4 bases at V and 1 base at J, with 10 bases between. This CDR3 has 15 residues. In germline, CDR1 is SNHLY, CDR2 FYNNEI. Here the CDR3 reads CASSGLLRNTGELFF. The CDR3 coding sequence is TGTGCCAGCAGTGGTCTTTTGCGGAACACCGGGGAGCTGTTTTTT.

The table lists this clone with a few counts. V is TRBV30 and J is TRBJ1-1, with 7 bases aligning to TRBD1. The CDR3 is 13 amino acids. In germline, CDR1 is GTSNPN, CDR2 SVGIG (reference sequence). After removal of 5 bases from V and 6 bases from J, the junction contained 9 bases not matched to a gene. The CDR3 nucleotides are TGTGCCTGGGATGAGACAGGGTTCGCTGAAGCTTTCTTT. It translates to CAWDETGFAEAFF.

This clone was counted a single time. The chain has TRBV6-1 and TRBJ2-7, with TRBD1 matching over 7 bases. From germline, CDR1 is MNHNS and CDR2 SASEGT. The V and J ends lost 3 bases and 0 bases, in that order; junction bases with no gene match: 2. CDR3 size: 14 residues. CDR3 nucleotide sequence: TGTGCCAGCAGTGACCGGGACAGCTCCTACGAGCAGTACTTC. This gives the protein CASSDRDSSYEQYF.

The rearrangement joins TRBV5-1 to TRBJ2-7; 10 bases are a match to TRBD2. V was pared by 5 bases and J by 4 bases, with 6 bases of the junction left unmatched. Germline V lookup: CDR1 SGHRS, CDR2 YFSETQ. The CDR3 consists of 14 residues. CDR3 residues: CASRTGTSVYEQYF. The CDR3, as DNA: TGCGCCAGCAGAACCGGGACTAGCGTTTACGAGCAGTACTTC.

This clone was seen once. The V call is TRBV6-1, the J call TRBJ2-7, with D maybe TRBD1 (5 bases). CDR3 length equals 13 residues. Germline assignment: CDR1 MNHNS and CDR2 SASEGT. V lost 9 bases and J 0 bases, leaving 12 bases between the germline ends. This chain's CDR3 is CASTEQGSYEQYF. The CDR3 region has the DNA TGTGCCAGTACAGAGCAGGGCTCCTACGAGCAGTACTTC.

This chain joins TRBV7-2 and TRBJ2-3, with TRBD2 identical over 10 bases. After removal of 1 base from V and 3 bases from J, the junction contained 4 bases not matched to a gene. Germline CDR1 reads SGHTA; CDR2 reads FQGNSA. CDR3 length equals 16 residues. This chain's CDR3 is CASSLVASGSTDTQYF. DNA for the CDR3: TGTGCCAGCAGCTTAGTAGCTAGCGGGAGTACAGATACGCAGTATTTT.

As regards this clone: This sample includes further DNA sequences coding for the same CDR3. The chain joins TRBV6-5 to TRBJ1-6; 9 positions match TRBD1. The germline CDR1 and CDR2 sequences are MNHEY and SVGAGI. The CDR3 is 14 residues long. After removal of 8 bases from V and 8 bases from J, the junction contained 7 bases not matched to a gene. The CDR3 loop reads CASSYRGRDSPLHF. As DNA, the CDR3 is TGTGCCAGCTCGTACAGGGGGCGTGATTCACCCCTCCACTTT.

A single count supports this clone. This chain uses TRBV30 with TRBJ2-2, with 8 bases lining up with TRBD1. V lost 4 bases and J lost 4; bases outside the gene matches: 5. The CDR3 sequence is 14 residues long. The germline V gene has CDR1 GTSNPN and CDR2 SVGIG (reference sequence). CDR3 bases: TGTGCCTGGAACCAACAGGGGGGCACCGGGGAGCTGTTTTTT. As protein: CAWNQQGGTGELFF.

Only one count was recorded for this clone. The J gene is TRBJ2-2, the V gene TRBV6-6; 7 bases agree with TRBD1. The CDR3 has 15 residues. Germline assignment: CDR1 MNHNY and CDR2 SVGAGI (reference sequence). V shed 6 bases and J 2 bases; nucleotides not matched to a gene: 6. The CDR3: CASRTGQVNTGELFF. In DNA form, the CDR3 reads TGTGCCAGCAGAACTGGACAGGTCAACACCGGGGAGCTGTTTTTT.

V gene TRBV6-1 combines with J gene TRBJ2-7; 11 bases fit TRBD2. Unmatched junction bases numbered 0, after V lost 0 bases and J lost 2 bases. CDR3 length: 15 amino acids. CDR1 is MNHNS and CDR2 is SASEGT in the germline V gene. CDR3 protein: CASSEASGGAYEQYF. For the CDR3, the DNA is TGTGCCAGCAGTGAAGCTAGCGGGGGGGCCTACGAGCAGTACTTC.

This chain joins TRBV6-1 and TRBJ2-1; D gene unclear. In germline, CDR1 is MNHNS, CDR2 SASEGT. V lost 5 bases to trimming and J lost 5 bases, with 4 bases between them. The CDR3 has 11 residues. CDR3 sequence (DNA): TGTGCCAGCAGTTACAACAATGAGCAGTTCTTC. This sequence encodes CASSYNNEQFF.

The V call is TRBV2, the J call TRBJ2-5, with 7 nucleotides matching TRBD1. J was trimmed by 11 bases and V by 4 bases; bases with no gene match: 16. Per germline, CDR1 SNHLY and CDR2 FYNNEI. CDR3 length equals 15 residues. The CDR3 sequence: CASSGDGGQFGEQYF. The CDR3 DNA reads TGTGCCAGCAGTGGGGATGGGGGACAGTTTGGGGAGCAGTACTTC.